Listed here are 30 T cell receptor beta chains from one sample, sequenced in a study of T cell responses to AZD1222 COVID-19 vaccine (dated by TCRdb to the early 2020s). In the paper's terms, the time point label means: baseline before first vaccination. Library prep was done by the immunoSEQ multiplex PCR assay. The source is immuneACCESS, and TCRdb retained only in-frame sequences with V and J called. Part of the clones is not carried over; for the studies checked, unresolved V genes explain less than half of this, and the remainder is unexplained. Within this sample are just under 95,000 clones, with around 86% of them counted one time only. The ten most abundant clones make up about 9.4% of the sample. The sample was peripheral blood, taken on day 0 of AZD1222 vaccination. The receptors were gathered from an adult in good health.

This clone was observed a single time. The chain couples TRBV5-1 to TRBJ2-2; D is unclear. The CDR3 length is 13 residues. The V gene's germline CDR1 is SGHRS and CDR2 YFSETQ. V lost 1 base to trimming and J lost 6 bases, with 7 bases between them. The DNA of the CDR3 is TGCGCCAGCAGCTTGACTGGGGCCGGGGAGCTGTTTTTT. This sequence encodes CASSLTGAGELFF.

Only one count was recorded for this clone. The gene calls are TRBV5-4 and TRBJ2-7, with TRBD1 as a possible D gene (5 bases). The V gene lost 3 bases and the J gene lost 3 bases, with 7 bases spanning the gap. Per the germline V gene, CDR1 is SGHNT and CDR2 is YYREEE (reference sequence). The CDR3 extends over 12 amino acids. In DNA form, the CDR3 reads TGTGCCAGCAGCTCCACAGGCTACGAGCAGTACTTC. It is translated as CASSSTGYEQYF.

This clone occurred a few times. This chain joins TRBV7-2 and TRBJ1-4; the match to TRBD1 covers 8 bases. Germline CDR1 reads SGHTA; CDR2 reads FQGNSA. The CDR3 extends over 15 amino acids. J lost 7 bases, V lost 5 bases, and 9 bases had no gene match. Written as DNA, the CDR3 is TGTGCCAGCAGCACAGGGGGAGTTAAGATTGAAAAACTGTTTTTT. Its protein product is CASSTGGVKIEKLFF.

The rearrangement links TRBV28 to TRBJ2-7; the match to TRBD1 covers 7 bases. Germline V CDR1 and CDR2: MDHEN, SYDVKM. The CDR3 has 15 residues. The V and J ends lost 5 bases and 7 bases, in that order; junction bases with no gene match: 14. The CDR3: CASSLLIRQGIEQYF. The CDR3 nucleotides are TGTGCCAGCAGTCTACTAATCAGACAGGGAATTGAGCAGTACTTC.

DNA for the CDR3: TGTGCCAGCAGCTTGGGGGGGCTACTAGCCAAAAACATTCAGTACTTC. Translating it yields CASSLGGLLAKNIQYF. The chain recombines TRBV5-6 with TRBJ2-4; D may be TRBD1 (6 bases). The CDR3 is made up of 16 amino acids. V was clipped by 0 bases and J by 0 bases, with 10 bases between them. CDR1 SGHDT and CDR2 YYEEEE come from the germline V gene.

The chain carries TRBV3-1 (or the pseudogene TRBV3-2) and TRBJ2-2; the D call may be TRBD1 or TRBD2 (5 bases each). This CDR3 contains 15 residues. The germline V and J ends were trimmed by 2 bases and 1 base, with 8 bases remaining between them. Germline assignment: CDR1 LGHDT and CDR2 YNNKEL (reference sequence). CDR3: CASSQWDQNTGELFF. The CDR3, as DNA: TGTGCCAGCAGCCAATGGGACCAGAACACCGGGGAGCTGTTTTTT.

This chain connects TRBV7-2 to TRBJ2-3, with 9 bases fitting TRBD1. Trimming at V came to 5 bases and at J to 0 bases, leaving 3 bases not matched to a gene. Germline V lookup: CDR1 SGHTA, CDR2 FQGNSA. The CDR3 contains 15 residues. The CDR3 reads CASSGGQGSTDTQYF. Here the CDR3 DNA reads TGTGCCAGCAGCGGGGGACAGGGTAGCACAGATACGCAGTATTTT.

The chain couples TRBV5-1 to TRBJ2-2; D is tentatively TRBD1 or TRBD2 (5 bases each). Germline CDR1 and CDR2: SGHRS and YFSETQ. Trimming shortened V by 2 bases and J by 5 bases, and 10 bases separated the two germline ends. CDR3 size: 14 residues. The CDR3 region has the DNA TGCGCCAGCAGCTTTAACGAGGGGACCGGGGAGCTGTTTTTT. It translates to CASSFNEGTGELFF.

This clone was picked up a small number of times. The V gene is TRBV7-2, the J gene TRBJ2-1, with 13 bases that match TRBD2. Germline V gene data show CDR1 as SGHTA and CDR2 as FQGNSA. Trimming removed 7 bases from V and 6 bases from J; junction bases left unmatched: 15. The CDR3 extends over 18 amino acids. The CDR3 coding sequence is TGTGCCAGCACCCACGGACTAGCGGGAGTCGCTCCTGGCAATGAGCAGTTCTTC. Protein product: CASTHGLAGVAPGNEQFF.

In its sample, this clone ranks as medium-sized. This sequence joins TRBV9 and TRBJ2-2; D might be TRBD2 (6 bases). Germline V gene sequence: CDR1 SGDLS, CDR2 YYNGEE. Trimming cost V 2 bases and J 1 base, with 15 bases left between them. This CDR3 comprises 17 residues. The CDR3 DNA reads TGTGCCAGCAGCGTCCACCTTAGCGGCAAGAACACCGGGGAGCTGTTTTTT. The encoded protein is CASSVHLSGKNTGELFF.

This rearrangement joins TRBV3-1 (or the pseudogene TRBV3-2) to TRBJ2-6, with D perhaps TRBD2 (5 bases). This CDR3 is 16 amino acids long. V was clipped by 3 bases and J by 0 bases, with 9 bases between them. CDR1 is LGHDT and CDR2 is YNNKEL in the germline V gene (reference sequence). CDR3 region: CASSQDAGSGANVLTF. The CDR3, as DNA: TGTGCCAGCAGCCAGGACGCGGGCTCTGGGGCCAACGTCCTGACTTTC.

This clone was observed a single time. This chain uses TRBV7-2 with TRBJ1-2; no clear D. Trimming took off 3 bases at V and 8 bases at J, with 16 bases between the two ends. Germline lookup yields CDR1 SGHTA and CDR2 FQGNSA. The CDR3 is 14 residues long. In nucleotides, the CDR3 is TGTGCCAGCAGCTTTGGAGGAGAGGGTGGGGGCTACACCTTC. It encodes CASSFGGEGGGYTF.

This chain connects TRBV10-2 to TRBJ2-5, with D unclear. CDR3 size: 14 residues. V was pared by 2 bases and J by 5 bases, with 12 bases between. Germline loops: CDR1 WSHSY, CDR2 SAAADI. The CDR3 DNA reads TGCGCCAGCAGTGAGCAGGCGTCTAGGGAGACCCAGTACTTC. Encoded protein: CASSEQASRETQYF.

This chain joins TRBV2 and TRBJ1-2; no clear D gene. Germline CDR1 is SNHLY and CDR2 is FYNNEI. There are 13 residues in the CDR3. The germline V and J ends were trimmed by 6 bases and 8 bases, with 16 bases remaining between them. CDR3 amino acids: CASRYSTGFGYTF. CDR3 in DNA: TGTGCCAGCAGGTACAGTACGGGGTTCGGCTACACCTTC. Full variable domain (missing parts from reference TRBV2 and TRBJ1-2): EPEVTQTPSHQVTQMGQEVILRCVPISNHLYFYWYRQILGQKVEFLVSFYNNEISEKSEIFDDQFSVERPDGSNFTLKIRSTKLEDSAMYFCASRYSTGFGYTFGSGTRLTVV.

This chain connects TRBV5-1 to TRBJ2-7; 11 nucleotides agree with TRBD1. The CDR3 runs 15 residues. Per the germline V gene, CDR1 is SGHRS and CDR2 is YFSETQ. After removal of 3 bases from V and 3 bases from J, the junction contained 5 bases not matched to a gene. CDR3 coding DNA: TGCGCCAGCAGCTCCCGCGGGACAGGGGGCTACGAGCAGTACTTC. Translation: CASSSRGTGGYEQYF.

CDR3 sequence: CASSVADISYEQYF. The DNA for the CDR3 is TGTGCCAGCAGCGTAGCTGACATCTCCTACGAGCAGTACTTC. The chain couples TRBV9 to TRBJ2-7; unclear D gene. The V gene lost 0 bases and the J gene lost 0 bases, with 7 bases spanning the gap. Germline-derived CDR1 and CDR2 are SGDLS and YYNGEE. CDR3 length: 14 residues.

The rearrangement uses TRBV5-1 and TRBJ1-3; D gene ambiguous. This CDR3 comprises 13 residues. V shed 5 bases and J shed 0 bases, with 6 bases lying between them. The V gene's germline CDR1 is SGHRS and CDR2 YFSETQ. Here the CDR3 DNA reads TGCGCCAGCAGACAAGACTCTGGAAACACCATATATTTT. Residues: CASRQDSGNTIYF.

J is TRBJ2-1 and V is TRBV7-6, with D possibly matching TRBD2 (7 bases). Germline V CDR1 and CDR2: SGHVS, FNYEAQ. The length of the CDR3 is 17 residues. Trimming took off 5 bases at V and 1 base at J, with 18 bases between the two ends. CDR3 DNA: TGTGCCAGCAGCGTAAGGACTAGGGGGGCGTCCTACAATGAGCAGTTCTTC. Its translation: CASSVRTRGASYNEQFF. Combining the CDR3 with reference TRBV7-6 and TRBJ2-1 gives the whole variable domain GAGVSQSPRYKVTKRGQDVALRCDPISGHVSLYWYRQALGQGPEFLTYFNYEAQQDKSGLPNDRFSAERPEGSISTLTIQRTEQRDSAMYRCASSVRTRGASYNEQFFGPGTRLTVL.

This clone appeared a few times. J is TRBJ2-7 and V is TRBV5-1, with TRBD1 matching 7 bases. The CDR3 sequence is 14 residues long. Germline V gene sequence: CDR1 SGHRS, CDR2 YFSETQ. With 3 bases clipped from V and 2 bases from J, the junction kept 5 bases outside the gene matches. CDR3: CASSSATGTYEQYF. In DNA form, the CDR3 reads TGCGCCAGCAGCTCCGCGACAGGGACCTACGAGCAGTACTTC.

This chain connects TRBV4-1 to TRBJ1-4; 7 bases match TRBD1. The V segment lost 1 base and the J segment 0 bases; nucleotides outside the gene matches: 5. CDR1 and CDR2 (germline): MGHRA, YSYEKL. The CDR3 has 17 amino acids. The CDR3 sequence is CASSQGQGDATNEKLFF. Written as DNA, the CDR3 is TGCGCCAGCAGCCAAGGACAGGGAGATGCAACTAATGAAAAACTGTTTTTT.

The chain combines TRBV2 with TRBJ1-2; no reliable D call. CDR1 is SNHLY, CDR2 FYNNEI, per germline. This CDR3 has 13 amino acids. V lost 5 bases and J lost 0, with 7 bases in between. This CDR3 is CASSITANYGYTF. For the CDR3, the DNA is TGTGCCAGCAGTATTACAGCTAACTATGGCTACACCTTC.

Details on this clone: At the DNA level, this CDR3 is encoded by other sequences in the same sample as well. The chain is built from TRBV7-9 and TRBJ1-1, with D unclear. The germline gives CDR1 SEHNR, CDR2 FQNEAQ (reference sequence). The CDR3 is 13 residues long. Trimming stripped 2 bases from V and 1 base from J, with 5 bases between. The DNA of the CDR3 is TGTGCCAGCAGCTTACAGGAGAACACTGAAGCTTTCTTT. Its translation: CASSLQENTEAFF.

This sequence joins TRBV2 and TRBJ2-7; 10 nucleotides align to TRBD2. J lost 0 bases, V lost 2 bases, and 7 bases had no gene match. Germline V gives CDR1 SNHLY, CDR2 FYNNEI. The CDR3 is made up of 17 amino acids. As DNA, the CDR3 is TGTGCCAGCAGTGAAAGCTTGGCTAGCGGGGGCTCCTACGAGCAGTACTTC. Translating gives CASSESLASGGSYEQYF.

The V gene is TRBV28, the J gene TRBJ1-2; D may be TRBD1 (6 bases). Germline V CDR1 and CDR2: MDHEN, SYDVKM. CDR3 length: 15 amino acids. Between the trimmed V and J ends, which lost 1 base and 8 bases, there was a span of 17 bases. The CDR3 reads CASSLSRSGVGGYTF. In DNA, the CDR3 is TGTGCCAGCAGTTTATCCCGTTCAGGGGTGGGGGGCTACACCTTC.

The V gene is TRBV5-1, the J gene TRBJ1-2; D gene unclear. Germline V gives CDR1 SGHRS, CDR2 YFSETQ. V lost 0 bases, J lost 9 bases, and 9 bases lay in between. The CDR3 spans 12 residues. The CDR3 sequence: CASSLDGESYTF. The CDR3 DNA reads as TGCGCCAGCAGCTTGGATGGGGAAAGCTACACCTTC.

The chain has TRBV5-1 and TRBJ1-1; D may be TRBD1 (5 bases). This CDR3 has 14 amino acids. Germline lookup yields CDR1 SGHRS and CDR2 YFSETQ. V lost 1 base and J 6 bases, leaving 13 bases between the germline ends. This chain's CDR3 is CASSLSQGRAEAFF. The CDR3 nucleotides are TGCGCCAGCAGCTTGAGTCAGGGTAGAGCTGAAGCTTTCTTT.

This clone was detected only a few times. The V call is TRBV18, the J call TRBJ1-2, with 7 bases identical to TRBD1. Looked up from germline, CDR1 is KGHSH and CDR2 is LQKENI. The CDR3 consists of 16 residues. V lost 6 bases to trimming and J lost 3 bases; unmatched junction nucleotides: 13. CDR3 amino acids: CASSQGVQGSDYGYTF. Here the CDR3 DNA reads TGTGCCAGCTCGCAGGGGGTTCAGGGCAGCGACTATGGCTACACCTTC.

The CDR3 is CASSQGSSGVRELFF. CDR3 DNA: TGTGCCAGCAGCCAAGGGTCTAGCGGGGTCCGGGAGCTGTTTTTT. The rearrangement joins TRBV3-1 (or the pseudogene TRBV3-2) to TRBJ2-2, with 9 nucleotides matching TRBD2. CDR3 length: 15 residues. Germline loops: CDR1 LGHDT, CDR2 YNNKEL (reference sequence). Unmatched junction bases numbered 6, after V lost 1 base and J lost 9 bases.

The chain employs TRBV19 and TRBJ2-1; 10 nucleotides match TRBD1. The CDR3 totals 15 residues. Germline V gives CDR1 LNHDA, CDR2 SQIVND (reference sequence). Trimming at V came to 6 bases and at J to 9 bases, leaving 11 bases not matched to a gene. The CDR3 nucleotides are TGTGCCAGTAGCTCCACCGGGACAGGGGAGGGTGAGCAGTTCTTC. It translates to CASSSTGTGEGEQFF.

The V and J genes are TRBV28 and TRBJ1-2; weak D call: TRBD1 (6 bases). This CDR3 spans 14 amino acids. V lost 3 bases to trimming and J lost 4 bases, with 12 bases between them. Germline CDR1 and CDR2: MDHEN and SYDVKM. The CDR3 coding sequence is TGTGCCAGCAGTTTTGGGGTACAGGGCTATGGCTACACCTTC. It codes for CASSFGVQGYGYTF.